The clone carrying this T cell receptor (beta chain) occurred many times. The antigen is not known. The data were taken from a study of tumor-infiltrating lymphocytes in primary liver carcinoma. Study-level findings and limits: The difference in top-250-clone fraction between tumors and blood was significant, favoring tumors (p = 0.039). Overlap between tumor regions exceeded overlap of tumor with adjacent tissue or blood.

Germline DNA was also extracted, and blood RNA derived from unsorted whole blood. With chronic HBV infection, the patients were also treatment-naive. Starting material of approximately 500 ng total RNA yielded TCR beta cDNA via a constant-region primer. Modified slightly, ARM-PCR produced TCR beta libraries over three nested multiplex PCR rounds. Running 10 cycles apiece, the first two PCR rounds relied on TRBV1-TRBV30 forward primers together with a C-beta reverse primer. TCRdb reanalysed the multiplex PCR reads using MiXCR and keeps one entry per CDR3 protein. The sample has approximately 310,000 distinct CDR3 sequences; roughly two thirds are singletons. The CDR3 covers 14 residues. V dropped 3 bases and J dropped 6; count of bases not matched to a gene: 3.

This chain links TRBV12-3 or TRBV12-4 with TRBJ2-7, with TRBD2 identical over 12 bases. The sample taken for sequencing was peripheral blood. The receptor's source is a man aged 35-49 years with primary liver carcinoma and hepatitis B virus infection. For the CDR3, the DNA is TGTGCCAGCAGTTTCGTGACTAGCGGGAGCGAGCAGTACTTC. Amino acid sequence: CASSFVTSGSEQYF.